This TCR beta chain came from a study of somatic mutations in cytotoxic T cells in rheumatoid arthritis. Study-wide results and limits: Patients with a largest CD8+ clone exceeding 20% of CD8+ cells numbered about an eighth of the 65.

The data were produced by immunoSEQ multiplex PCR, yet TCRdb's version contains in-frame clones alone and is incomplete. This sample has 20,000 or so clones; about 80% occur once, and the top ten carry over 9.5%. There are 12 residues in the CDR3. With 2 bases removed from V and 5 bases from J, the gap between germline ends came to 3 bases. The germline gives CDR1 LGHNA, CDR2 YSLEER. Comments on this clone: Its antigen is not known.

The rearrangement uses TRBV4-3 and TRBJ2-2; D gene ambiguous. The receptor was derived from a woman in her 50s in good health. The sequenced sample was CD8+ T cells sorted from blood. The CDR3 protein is CASSQLTGELFF. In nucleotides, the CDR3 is TGCGCCAGCAGCCAACTTACCGGGGAGCTGTTTTTT.